The 30 T cell receptor beta chains below all came from one sample that was sequenced in a study of T cells after yellow fever vaccination (dated 2019 in TCRdb). Receptor amplification or capture employed 5' RACE. TCRdb names Illumina HiSeq 2500 as the instrument used. The raw public data were reprocessed by TCRdb itself: fastp quality trimming at Q25, MiXCR clonotype calling, in-frame beta chains only. All rows with the same CDR3 protein become a single entry with the most common DNA and genes. For this sample the table gives approximately 510,000 distinct CDR3 sequences, of which about a fifth were detected only once. The ten most abundant clones make up about a sixth of the sample. The treatment or condition label on this specimen signifies: live attenuated yellow fever vaccine strain. The input for sequencing was PBMCs, taken less than 25 days after the first yellow fever vaccination. These receptors all come from a young man who received the YFV17D yellow fever vaccine.

The rearrangement uses TRBV29-1 and TRBJ2-7; 8 nucleotides match TRBD1. This CDR3 is built from 13 residues. Looked up from germline, CDR1 is SQVTM and CDR2 is ANQGSEA. After removal of 4 bases from V and 3 bases from J, the junction contained 5 bases not matched to a gene. CDR3: CSVARGLGYEQYF. CDR3 bases: TGCAGCGTTGCCAGGGGGCTTGGCTACGAGCAGTACTTC.

Only a few counts were recorded for this clonotype. The genes are TRBV29-1 and TRBJ2-1; D call uncertain. Germline loops: CDR1 SQVTM, CDR2 ANQGSEA. The CDR3 is made up of 10 amino acids. Trimming removed 3 bases from V and 7 bases from J, with 4 bases in between. CDR3 amino acids: CSVEENEQFF. CDR3 DNA sequence: TGCAGCGTTGAGGAGAATGAGCAGTTCTTC.

The chain links TRBV4-1 to TRBJ2-1, with TRBD1 identical over 8 bases. The germline CDR1 and CDR2 sequences are MGHRA and YSYEKL. V was clipped by 5 bases and J by 2 bases; unmatched bases: 8. The CDR3 sequence is 16 residues long. CDR3 region: CASSKQDRVPYNEQFF. The DNA for the CDR3 is TGCGCCAGCAGCAAACAGGACAGGGTGCCCTACAATGAGCAGTTCTTC.

This clonotype was observed a handful of times. This chain uses TRBV7-2 with TRBJ1-1, with 7 bases aligning to TRBD1. Germline V gene data show CDR1 as SGHTA and CDR2 as FQGNSA. CDR3 length: 16 amino acids. Trimming took 3 bases from V and 11 from J; bases not matched to a gene: 18. This CDR3 is CASSFYGTAGPVGAFF. For the CDR3, the DNA is TGTGCCAGCAGCTTCTACGGGACAGCGGGCCCCGTCGGGGCTTTCTTT.

The rearrangement joins TRBV20-1 to TRBJ2-7, with TRBD1 identical over 8 bases. Germline lookup yields CDR1 DFQATT and CDR2 SNEGSKA (reference sequence). V shed 3 bases and J 5 bases; nucleotides not matched to a gene: 9. CDR3 size: 14 residues. CDR3 in DNA: TGCAGTGCTAGCCCCCGGGACAGGTCAAACGAGCAGTACGTC. Translating it yields CSASPRDRSNEQYV.

In its sample, this clonotype was seen a few times. The CDR3 coding sequence is TGTGCCAGCAGTGAATGGACAGACACAGATACGCAGTATTTT. Its translation is CASSEWTDTDTQYF. The chain uses TRBV2 and TRBJ2-3; perhaps TRBD1 as D (6 bases). Germline-derived CDR1 and CDR2 are SNHLY and FYNNEI. CDR3 length equals 14 residues. The V end was cut by 2 bases, the J end by 2 bases, with 8 bases between. Full variable domain (rest looked up from reference TRBV2 and TRBJ2-3): EPEVTQTPSHQVTQMGQEVILRCVPISNHLYFYWYRQILGQKVEFLVSFYNNEISEKSEIFDDQFSVERPDGSNFTLKIRSTKLEDSAMYFCASSEWTDTDTQYFGPGTRLTVL.

This clonotype was seen only a few times. V usage is TRBV5-1 and J usage is TRBJ2-2; D unclear. The germline gives CDR1 SGHRS, CDR2 YFSETQ. The CDR3 loop spans 15 amino acids. The V end was cut by 5 bases, the J end by 4 bases, with 15 bases between. This chain's CDR3 is CASRLPGDSTGELFF. The CDR3 DNA is TGCGCCAGCAGGTTACCAGGCGATAGCACCGGGGAGCTGTTTTTT.

CDR3 protein: CASSLASPSTGELFF. DNA for the CDR3: TGTGCCAGCAGCTTGGCTAGCCCTTCCACCGGGGAGCTGTTTTTT. The gene calls are TRBV5-5 and TRBJ2-2; possible D gene TRBD2, 5 bases. This CDR3 spans 15 amino acids. The germline V gene has CDR1 SGHKS and CDR2 YYEKEE (reference sequence). Trimming cost V 0 bases and J 4 bases, with 10 bases left between them.

This chain links TRBV19 with TRBJ1-5; TRBD1 aligns across 7 bases. Germline V gene sequence: CDR1 LNHDA, CDR2 SQIVND (reference sequence). V dropped 7 bases and J dropped 0; count of bases not matched to a gene: 12. The CDR3 is 17 residues long. The DNA of the CDR3 is TGTGCCAGTACCCTAGGGGCAGGGGGGGTTAGCAATCAGCCCCAGCATTTT. Protein: CASTLGAGGVSNQPQHF.

The rearrangement links TRBV12-3 or TRBV12-4 to TRBJ1-5, with 7 bases lining up with TRBD1. CDR3 length: 16 residues. With V trimmed by 7 bases and J by 2 bases, 11 bases remained unmatched. This CDR3 reads CASKPGGTVGNQPQHF. In DNA form, the CDR3 reads TGTGCCAGCAAACCAGGGGGAACCGTGGGCAATCAGCCCCAGCATTTT.

V gene TRBV3-1 combines with J gene TRBJ2-7; TRBD1 matches at 11 bases. The CDR3 has 15 residues. The germline CDR1 and CDR2 sequences are LGHDT and YNNKEL (reference sequence). V trimming: 4 bases; J trimming: 7 bases; junction bases outside the gene matches: 9. The CDR3 loop reads CASSPRDRGKGEQYF. The CDR3 DNA follows: TGTGCCAGCAGCCCCCGGGACAGGGGGAAAGGGGAGCAGTACTTC.

V is TRBV25-1 and J is TRBJ2-4; weak D call: TRBD2 (5 bases). Trimming removed 11 bases at V and 0 bases at J, with 11 bases between. In germline, CDR1 is MGHDK, CDR2 SYGVNS. This CDR3 contains 13 residues. Here the CDR3 DNA reads TGTGCCGCTGAGGGCGGAGCCAAAAACATTCAGTACTTC. This translates into CAAEGGAKNIQYF.

The V and J genes are TRBV4-1 and TRBJ2-6, with 10 bases matching TRBD1. The CDR3 totals 17 residues. V dropped 4 bases and J dropped 2; count of bases not matched to a gene: 5. Germline V gene data show CDR1 as MGHRA and CDR2 as YSYEKL. The CDR3 loop reads CASSLGQGVTGANVLTF. As DNA, the CDR3 is TGCGCCAGCAGCCTTGGACAGGGGGTAACTGGGGCCAACGTCCTGACTTTC.

This chain links TRBV6-1 with TRBJ1-4, with 7 bases identical to TRBD1. The germline V gene encodes CDR1 MNHNS and CDR2 SASEGT. The CDR3 consists of 15 residues. V shed 7 bases, J shed 8 bases, and the junction held 13 bases outside the gene matches. CDR3 amino acids: CASIDGGQLIEKLFF. DNA for the CDR3: TGTGCCAGCATCGATGGGGGACAGCTGATCGAAAAACTGTTTTTT.

This chain uses TRBV15 with TRBJ2-7, with D unclear. Deletions cut 0 bases from V and 3 bases from J, with 12 bases between. The germline V gene encodes CDR1 LNHNV and CDR2 YYDKDF (reference sequence). The CDR3 spans 15 residues. CDR3 loop: CATSRDEPSYYEQYF. In nucleotides, the CDR3 is TGTGCCACCAGCAGAGATGAACCATCCTACTACGAGCAGTACTTC.

The chain carries TRBV20-1 and TRBJ2-3; 9 bases map to TRBD1. The germline gives CDR1 DFQATT, CDR2 SNEGSKA (reference sequence). After removal of 3 bases from V and 7 bases from J, the junction contained 14 bases not matched to a gene. The CDR3 has 16 residues. The CDR3 loop reads CSARTNRGRRGNTQYF. In DNA form, the CDR3 reads TGCAGTGCTAGGACAAACAGGGGGCGGCGTGGGAATACGCAGTATTTT.

Turning to this clonotype: Relative to the germline gene, one junction end is altered; a read error may explain this. The rearrangement uses TRBV7-9 and TRBJ1-1; possibly TRBD1 for D (5 bases). The length of the CDR3 is 15 residues. The germline CDR1 and CDR2 sequences are SEHNR and FQNEAQ (reference sequence). CDR3 sequence: CASSLATGLKTEAFF. CDR3 DNA sequence: TGTGCCAGCAGCTTAGCTACAGGACTGAAGACTGAAGCTTTCTTT.

The count of this clonotype is one. This chain uses TRBV19 with TRBJ2-2; no definite D call. Germline assignment: CDR1 LNHDA and CDR2 SQIVND (reference sequence). Trimming cost V 8 bases and J 4 bases, with 11 bases left between them. This CDR3 spans 13 amino acids. The CDR3 sequence is CASFRSGTGELFF. The CDR3 DNA follows: TGTGCCAGTTTCAGGTCTGGCACCGGGGAGCTGTTTTTT.

Only a few counts were recorded for this clonotype. This sequence joins TRBV7-9 and TRBJ2-7; D unresolved. Germline V gives CDR1 SEHNR, CDR2 FQNEAQ (reference sequence). CDR3 length equals 14 residues. Trimming removed 3 bases at V and 4 bases at J, with 13 bases between. The DNA of the CDR3 is TGTGCCAGCAGCTTTACCTCGTCCCAATACGAGCAGTACTTC. This sequence encodes CASSFTSSQYEQYF.

This clonotype appeared many times. V gene TRBV9 combines with J gene TRBJ2-1, with D uncertain. Per the germline V gene, CDR1 is SGDLS and CDR2 is YYNGEE. The germline V and J ends were trimmed by 4 bases and 6 bases, with 5 bases remaining between them. This CDR3 has 11 residues. The CDR3 sequence: CASSRLNEQFF. DNA for the CDR3: TGTGCCAGCAGCCGCCTCAATGAGCAGTTCTTC.

The CDR3 here is CSARVPSASYTQYF. CDR3 nucleotide sequence: TGCAGTGCTAGAGTTCCTTCGGCCTCCTATACGCAGTATTTT. The V gene is TRBV20-1, the J gene TRBJ2-3; D ambiguous. Germline-derived CDR1 and CDR2 are DFQATT and SNEGSKA (reference sequence). This CDR3 contains 14 residues. V dropped 1 base and J dropped 7 bases, with 15 bases sitting between them.

This clonotype has just a few counts. The chain uses TRBV5-1 and TRBJ2-7; 7 nucleotides agree with TRBD1. The CDR3 loop spans 17 amino acids. Losses at the gene ends were 3 bases for V and 0 bases for J; bases not matched to a gene: 12. The germline CDR1 and CDR2 sequences are SGHRS and YFSETQ. This CDR3 reads CASSSPRDRGFSYEQYF. Here the CDR3 DNA reads TGCGCCAGCAGCTCGCCCAGGGACAGAGGCTTCTCCTACGAGCAGTACTTC. Together with reference TRBV5-1 and TRBJ2-7, the CDR3 gives the full variable domain: KAGVTQTPRYLIKTRGQQVTLSCSPISGHRSVSWYQQTPGQGLQFLFEYFSETQRNKGNFPGRFSGRQFSNSRSEMNVSTLELGDSALYLCASSSPRDRGFSYEQYFGPGTRLTVT.

This chain joins TRBV7-2 and TRBJ1-4, with D possibly TRBD1 on 6 matching bases. In germline, CDR1 is SGHTA, CDR2 FQGNSA. The CDR3 extends over 17 amino acids. V was pared by 4 bases and J by 10 bases, with 25 bases between. The CDR3 coding sequence is TGTGCCAGCAGCTCGGTTGCCCGGGACAAACTCGAGGGAAAACTGTTTTTT. Its translation is CASSSVARDKLEGKLFF.

This clonotype was seen only a few times. The rearrangement uses TRBV27 and TRBJ1-5; tentative D call: TRBD1 (6 bases). Germline CDR1 reads MNHEY; CDR2 reads SMNVEV (reference sequence). This CDR3 contains 14 residues. V lost 8 bases, J lost 2 bases, and 13 bases lay in between. The CDR3 sequence is CASRLGAGNQPQHF. CDR3 DNA sequence: TGTGCCAGCCGGCTGGGGGCTGGCAATCAGCCCCAGCATTTT.

This chain links TRBV6-1 with TRBJ1-5; 7 positions match TRBD1. This CDR3 spans 16 amino acids. V gave up 1 base and J gave up 5 bases; unmatched junction bases: 8. Per the germline V gene, CDR1 is MNHNS and CDR2 is SASEGT. The CDR3 protein is CASSEGEGGAHQPQHF. CDR3 coding DNA: TGTGCCAGCAGTGAAGGGGAAGGGGGCGCCCATCAGCCCCAGCATTTT.

V gene TRBV5-1 combines with J gene TRBJ1-3; 10 bases map to TRBD1. CDR1 is SGHRS, CDR2 YFSETQ, per germline. The CDR3 is 15 residues long. J was trimmed by 3 bases and V by 4 bases; bases with no gene match: 4. The CDR3 DNA follows: TGCGCCAGCAGCCCGGACAGGGGGAATGGAAACACCATATATTTT. Amino acids: CASSPDRGNGNTIYF. The whole variable domain, filled in from reference TRBV5-1 and TRBJ1-3, reads KAGVTQTPRYLIKTRGQQVTLSCSPISGHRSVSWYQQTPGQGLQFLFEYFSETQRNKGNFPGRFSGRQFSNSRSEMNVSTLELGDSALYLCASSPDRGNGNTIYFGEGSWLTVV.

This clonotype was seen a few times. The J gene is TRBJ2-5, the V gene TRBV5-1; D is perhaps TRBD2 (5 bases). The CDR3 runs to 15 residues. V gave up 5 bases and J gave up 1 base, with 15 bases separating them. CDR1 and CDR2 from the germline V gene are SGHRS and YFSETQ. The DNA for the CDR3 is TGCGCCAGCAGGGCGGCGGGTACTACCCAAGAGACCCAGTACTTC. Translated, it gives CASRAAGTTQETQYF.

This chain joins TRBV14 and TRBJ2-2; the D is unclear. Germline loops: CDR1 SGHDN, CDR2 FVKESK. The V gene lost 0 bases and the J gene lost 4 bases, with 9 bases spanning the gap. The CDR3 has 15 residues. In DNA form, the CDR3 reads TGTGCCAGCAGCCAAGACTACCGGCGCACCGGGGAGCTGTTTTTT. Protein: CASSQDYRRTGELFF.

This clonotype was counted only a few times. DNA for the CDR3: TGTGCCAGCAGCTTTCGTTTGGGACTAACCTACGAGCAGTACTTC. It translates to CASSFRLGLTYEQYF. The chain links TRBV7-9 to TRBJ2-7; TRBD2 matches 7 bases. Looked up from germline, CDR1 is SEHNR and CDR2 is FQNEAQ (reference sequence). V gave up 3 bases and J gave up 2 bases; unmatched junction bases: 7. This CDR3 region has 15 residues. Complete variable domain (other parts from reference TRBV7-9 and TRBJ2-7): DTGVSQNPRHKITKRGQNVTFRCDPISEHNRLYWYRQTLGQGPEFLTYFQNEAQLEKSRLLSDRFSAERPKGSFSTLEIQRTEQGDSAMYLCASSFRLGLTYEQYFGPGTRLTVT.

The sample holds a few counts of this clonotype. The chain combines TRBV29-1 with TRBJ2-7, with D possibly TRBD2 on 6 matching bases. V shed 7 bases and J shed 6 bases, with 19 bases lying between them. Germline V gives CDR1 SQVTM, CDR2 ANQGSEA. The CDR3 sequence is 13 residues long. The CDR3 reads CSALQEGQGEQYF. The CDR3 DNA reads as TGCAGCGCCCTACAGGAGGGGCAAGGCGAGCAGTACTTC.